The clone carrying this T cell receptor (beta chain) was observed a few times. Antigen unknown. This table comes from immunoSEQ multiplex PCR, and its TCRdb copy is limited to in-frame clones, with some not included. The sample lists about 680,000 clones, 72% occurring once. The sample originates from a study of shared clonotypes between healthy human individuals. As for the study in general: Per donor, CD8 memory used one plate, CD8 naive used two, CD4 memory used three and CD4 naive used three. Overall study findings and caveats: Despite large depth, rarefaction showed incomplete sorted-subset sequencing. Non-shared clonotypes displayed generation probabilities falling below those of clonotypes present in all four donors. Clonotype sharing levels among donors were expected to vary with sequencing depth.

Germline CDR1 and CDR2: SNHLY and FYNNEI. This CDR3 comprises 12 residues. V lost 1 base to trimming and J lost 5 bases, with 6 bases between them. Material: memory CD4+ T cells sorted from blood. Subset described: CD45RA-negative fraction. The receptor was derived from a woman under 40 in good health. The chain is built from TRBV2 and TRBJ2-7, with D uncertain. CDR3 protein: CASSEGVDEQYF. The DNA of the CDR3 is TGTGCCAGCAGTGAAGGTGTGGACGAGCAGTACTTC.